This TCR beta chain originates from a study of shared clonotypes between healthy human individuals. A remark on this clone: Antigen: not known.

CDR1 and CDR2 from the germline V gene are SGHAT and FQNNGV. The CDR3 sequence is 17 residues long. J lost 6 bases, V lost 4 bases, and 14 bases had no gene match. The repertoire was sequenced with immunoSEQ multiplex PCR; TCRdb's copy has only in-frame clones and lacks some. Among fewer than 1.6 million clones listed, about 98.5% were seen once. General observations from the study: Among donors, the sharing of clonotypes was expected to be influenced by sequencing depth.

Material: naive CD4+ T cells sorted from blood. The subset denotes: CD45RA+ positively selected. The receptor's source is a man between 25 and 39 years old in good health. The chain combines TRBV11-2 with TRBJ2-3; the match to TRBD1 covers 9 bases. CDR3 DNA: TGTGCCAGCAGCTCGGGACAGGGTCCGGTTGGGGCGGATACGCAGTATTTT. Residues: CASSSGQGPVGADTQYF.